The 23 T cell receptor beta chains given below trace back to one sample, sequenced in a study of T cell responses to AZD1222 COVID-19 vaccine. The table came from immunoSEQ multiplex PCR; TCRdb's copy has only in-frame clones and leaves some out. The data show some 150,000 clones, around 87% seen once. The input for sequencing was peripheral blood, taken 28 days after the second AZD1222 dose. The receptors here all came from an adult who received the AZD1222 COVID-19 vaccine.

J is TRBJ2-7 and V is TRBV7-2, with 7 bases identical to TRBD2. CDR1 and CDR2 from the germline V gene are SGHTA and FQGNSA. CDR3 size: 15 residues. Trimming took 8 bases from V and 6 from J; bases not matched to a gene: 16. CDR3 in DNA: TGTGCCAGCGGCCGGGCGGGTAGCGGGTCCCCCGAGCAGTACTTC. Encoded protein: CASGRAGSGSPEQYF.

The rearrangement uses TRBV6-5 and TRBJ2-5; D not resolved. The CDR3 is 12 amino acids. V was cut by 6 bases and J by 2 bases, with 7 bases left in between. Looked up from germline, CDR1 is MNHEY and CDR2 is SVGAGI. Here the CDR3 DNA reads TGTGCCAGCAGCCAGAGACAAGAGACCCAGTACTTC. Protein: CASSQRQETQYF.

A single count supports this clone. In DNA, the CDR3 is TGTGCCAGCAGTGCCGGACAGGGGATCATGAACACTGAAGCTTTCTTT. It codes for CASSAGQGIMNTEAFF. The V gene is TRBV6-1, the J gene TRBJ1-1; TRBD1 aligns across 9 bases. CDR1 and CDR2 (germline): MNHNS, SASEGT. This CDR3 comprises 16 residues. The junction had 6 bases not matched to a gene; V was cut back by 4 bases and J by 0 bases.

The CDR3 DNA reads TGTGCCAGCAGTTTATACGGGAGTTCTAGCACAGATACGCAGTATTTT. This sequence encodes CASSLYGSSSTDTQYF. The chain links TRBV28 to TRBJ2-3, with D perhaps matching TRBD2 (6 bases). CDR1 and CDR2 from the germline V gene are MDHEN and SYDVKM. The CDR3 consists of 16 residues. V dropped 1 base and J dropped 0 bases, with 11 bases sitting between them.

In this sample, this clone turned up once. This chain links TRBV10-3 with TRBJ2-7; TRBD1 aligns across 7 bases. The germline V gene encodes CDR1 ENHRY and CDR2 SYGVKD. V lost 7 bases and J lost 6; bases outside the gene matches: 12. This CDR3 spans 14 amino acids. The CDR3 loop is CAINPTGDVLEQYF. CDR3 DNA sequence: TGTGCCATCAATCCAACAGGGGACGTACTCGAGCAGTACTTC.

The chain carries TRBV25-1 and TRBJ2-7; 16 bases align to TRBD2. The germline gives CDR1 MGHDK, CDR2 SYGVNS. The J segment lost 2 bases and the V segment lost 4 bases, leaving 8 bases of the junction unmatched. This CDR3 is built from 18 residues. CDR3 amino acids: CASSVNLGTSGRAYEQYF. For the CDR3, the DNA is TGTGCCAGCAGTGTCAACCTCGGGACTAGCGGGAGGGCCTACGAGCAGTACTTC.

With regard to this clone: An end of the junction differs from the germline gene, which may be a read error. The CDR3 sequence is CASSQRLAGLPSLIF. CDR3 coding DNA: TGTGCCAGCAGCCAACGACTTGCGGGACTCCCCTCTCTGATCTTC. V gene TRBV3-1 (or the pseudogene TRBV3-2) combines with J gene TRBJ2-7, with D tentatively TRBD2 (6 bases). Germline lookup yields CDR1 LGHDT and CDR2 YNNKEL (reference sequence). The CDR3 has 15 amino acids.

The V gene is TRBV29-1, the J gene TRBJ2-1; TRBD2 is a possible D gene (6 bases). Trimming took off 7 bases at V and 5 bases at J, with 18 bases between the two ends. CDR1 is SQVTM, CDR2 ANQGSEA, per germline. There are 14 residues in the CDR3. The CDR3 loop is CSADAGRSNNEQFF. The CDR3, as DNA: TGCAGCGCTGACGCGGGAAGAAGCAACAATGAGCAGTTCTTC.

The chain couples TRBV6-2 or TRBV6-3 to TRBJ1-1, with TRBD1 matching over 8 bases. Looked up from germline, CDR1 is MNHEY and CDR2 is SVGEGT. Trimming removed 0 bases from V and 4 bases from J; junction bases left unmatched: 1. The CDR3 is 14 amino acids. The DNA of the CDR3 is TGTGCCAGCAGTTACTCCAGGGGGCTCACTGAAGCTTTCTTT. It translates to CASSYSRGLTEAFF.

The J gene is TRBJ1-1, the V gene TRBV4-3; no clear D gene. The CDR3 has 13 residues. Trimming took off 3 bases at V and 9 bases at J, with 14 bases between the two ends. CDR1 and CDR2 (germline): LGHNA, YSLEER. DNA of the CDR3: TGCGCCAGCAGCCATGATGGGCCCGTGAAAGCTTTCTTT. As protein: CASSHDGPVKAFF.

The chain is built from TRBV19 and TRBJ2-3, with TRBD2 matching 7 bases. The CDR3 consists of 17 residues. V lost 3 bases, J lost 2 bases, and 11 bases stayed unmatched. Germline CDR1 and CDR2: LNHDA and SQIVND (reference sequence). The CDR3 here is CASSMGTLAVYTDTQYF. In DNA, the CDR3 is TGTGCCAGTAGTATGGGTACTCTAGCGGTTTACACAGATACGCAGTATTTT.

J is TRBJ1-1 and V is TRBV18; D not resolved. Germline loops: CDR1 KGHSH, CDR2 LQKENI. Trimming shortened V by 3 bases and J by 1 base, and 6 bases separated the two germline ends. The CDR3 runs 13 residues. The CDR3 sequence is CASSPNGNTEAFF. Here the CDR3 DNA reads TGTGCCAGCTCACCGAACGGGAACACTGAAGCTTTCTTT.

This chain joins TRBV24-1 and TRBJ1-2; D is uncertain. V lost 4 bases, J lost 5 bases, and 10 bases lay in between. The V gene's germline CDR1 is KGHDR and CDR2 SFDVKD. The CDR3 spans 13 residues. CDR3 nucleotides: TGTGCCACCAGTGAACTTCCCGGGTATGGCTACACCTTC. Translating it yields CATSELPGYGYTF.

The CDR3 loop is CASSLGDRVANYGYTF. In nucleotides, the CDR3 is TGTGCCAGCAGCTTGGGTGACAGGGTCGCTAACTATGGCTACACCTTC. V gene TRBV5-5 combines with J gene TRBJ1-2, with 7 bases aligning to TRBD1. The CDR3 runs to 16 residues. Germline loops: CDR1 SGHKS, CDR2 YYEKEE (reference sequence). Germline trimming cut 0 bases from V and 0 bases from J; bases unmatched to any gene: 5.

The V gene is TRBV6-5, the J gene TRBJ1-2; possibly TRBD1 for D (5 bases). Trimming took off 8 bases at V and 3 bases at J, with 16 bases between the two ends. The CDR3 covers 14 residues. Germline V gene sequence: CDR1 MNHEY, CDR2 SVGAGI. The CDR3 reads CASPFWGSDYGYTF. CDR3 bases: TGTGCCAGCCCCTTCTGGGGGTCGGACTATGGCTACACCTTC.

This clone was recorded only once. The chain couples TRBV7-3 to TRBJ2-3; TRBD2 aligns across 12 bases. This CDR3 has 15 residues. CDR1 SGHTA and CDR2 FQGTGA come from the germline V gene. The junction had 4 bases not matched to a gene; V was cut back by 5 bases and J by 4 bases. DNA of the CDR3: TGTGCCAGCAGCCTCGGGACTAGCGGGCCAGATACGCAGTATTTT. As protein: CASSLGTSGPDTQYF.

The chain employs TRBV3-1 (or the pseudogene TRBV3-2) and TRBJ2-7; D remains unclear. V was clipped by 1 base and J by 0 bases, with 10 bases between them. CDR3 length: 15 amino acids. Germline CDR1 and CDR2: LGHDT and YNNKEL (reference sequence). CDR3 DNA: TGTGCCAGCAGCCAAGCGCCCAGCAGCTCCTACGAGCAGTACTTC. This sequence encodes CASSQAPSSSYEQYF.

This sequence joins TRBV5-1 and TRBJ1-2, with 8 positions matching TRBD1. There are 14 residues in the CDR3. Germline CDR1 is SGHRS and CDR2 is YFSETQ. Trimming removed 4 bases from V and 5 bases from J; junction bases left unmatched: 7. This CDR3 is CASSELTGGYGYTF. The CDR3 nucleotides read TGCGCCAGCAGCGAACTTACAGGGGGGTATGGCTACACCTTC.

This clone showed up just once. The chain couples TRBV4-2 to TRBJ2-3; TRBD2 matches at 10 bases. The CDR3 consists of 16 residues. Trimming cost V 0 bases and J 5 bases; bases outside gene matches: 5. Looked up from germline, CDR1 is LGHNA and CDR2 is YNFKEQ. CDR3 sequence: CASSQEPLAGEDTQYF. The CDR3 DNA is TGTGCCAGCAGCCAAGAGCCCCTAGCGGGAGAAGATACGCAGTATTTT.

The chain carries TRBV18 and TRBJ2-3; D is possibly TRBD1 (5 bases). Germline V gene data show CDR1 as KGHSH and CDR2 as LQKENI. Trimming shortened V by 5 bases and J by 4 bases, and 10 bases separated the two germline ends. The CDR3 totals 13 residues. The CDR3 loop reads CASSFTGADTQYF. In nucleotides, the CDR3 is TGTGCCAGCTCATTTACAGGTGCAGATACGCAGTATTTT. The whole variable domain, remainder taken from reference TRBV18 and TRBJ2-3, is NAGVMQNPRHLVRRRGQEARLRCSPMKGHSHVYWYRQLPEEGLKFMVYLQKENIIDESGMPKERFSAEFPKEGPSILRIQQVVRGDSAAYFCASSFTGADTQYFGPGTRLTVL.

This clone was observed a few times. This specimen includes other DNA sequences encoding the same CDR3. The gene calls are TRBV5-1 and TRBJ2-7, with no clear D. Germline CDR1 reads SGHRS; CDR2 reads YFSETQ. The CDR3 is 12 residues long. Trimming left V 1 base short and J 0 bases short, with 2 bases between. In DNA, the CDR3 is TGCGCCAGCAGCTTGAACTCCTACGAGCAGTACTTC. The encoded protein is CASSLNSYEQYF.

The rearrangement links TRBV6-1 to TRBJ2-2; no clear D. The CDR3 is 14 residues long. The V end was cut by 2 bases, the J end by 1 base, with 5 bases between. The germline V gene encodes CDR1 MNHNS and CDR2 SASEGT. The CDR3, as DNA: TGTGCCAGCAGTGAACTCAGGAACACCGGGGAGCTGTTTTTT. The encoded protein is CASSELRNTGELFF.

This chain uses TRBV21-1 with TRBJ2-1. TRBV21-1 is termed a pseudogene. CDR3 length: 18 residues. The CDR3 DNA reads TGTGCCAGCAGAGAGCCGGGACGGGACCGCAGGGTATACAATGAGCAGTTCTTC. Its protein product is CASREPGRDRRVYNEQFF.